The rows below give T cell receptor beta chains drawn from one sample of a study of CD4 and CD8 cells across lung adenocarcinoma regions. TCRdb ran MiXCR on the PCR reads and lists one entry per CDR3 protein. Of about 25,000 distinct CDR3 sequences listed, 45% to 50% are singletons. The sequencing input was CD8+ T cells from the center of a lung tumor. The receptors were sampled from a male donor with lung adenocarcinoma. The CD4 and CD8 labels of this study may be unreliable. CDR3s include the opening cysteine and the closing phenylalanine or tryptophan. The D gene is left open where the match is weak. The size entry is marked missing in some rows and otherwise reads once, few, many or a size class.

TRBV10-2	-	TRBJ2-3	few	TGCGCCAGCAGTGAAACGGGCGATACGCAGTATTTT	CASSETGDTQYF
TRBV10-3	-	TRBJ2-3	many	TGTGCCATCAGTGAGTTAGGGCTCGGCACAGATACGCAGTATTTT	CAISELGLGTDTQYF
TRBV12-3/TRBV12-4	-	TRBJ2-5	-	TGTGCCAGGGGTCCTGGGGCTCGTGACCAAGAGACCCAGTACTTC	CARGPGARDQETQYF
TRBV9	-	TRBJ2-3	-	TGTGCCAGCAGCGTGGGGCTGGGAGGCACAGATACGCAGTATTTC	CASSVGLGGTDTQYF
TRBV10-3	-	TRBJ2-4	-	TGTGCCACGGAGCTGGGAGGCACAGATATGCAGTACTTC	CATELGGTDMQYF
TRBV6-1	TRBD2	TRBJ2-3	-	TGTGCCAGCAGTGAACGGGGGGAGCTAGATACCCAGTATTTT	CASSERGELDTQYF
TRBV7-2	TRBD2	TRBJ2-2	many	TGTGCCAGCCAAACGGGACTAGTCTATGGGTTTGACACCGGGGAGCTGTTTTTT	CASQTGLVYGFDTGELFF
TRBV6-1	TRBD1	TRBJ2-1	-	TGTGCCAGCAGTGAAGGAGTGGGCAGGGGGCACAATGAGCAGTTCTTC	CASSEGVGRGHNEQFF
TRBV11-2	-	TRBJ2-5	-	TGTGCCAGCAGCTTAGGCCCCCGCCTAGGTGCCGAGACCCAGTACTTC	CASSLGPRLGAETQYF
TRBV10-2	TRBD2	TRBJ2-5	-	TGCGCCAGCGCCGGGACTACTGGAGAGACCCAGTACTTC	CASAGTTGETQYF
TRBV5-1	-	TRBJ2-1	few	TGCGCCAGCAGCCACCTTCAGGGCAATGAGCAGTTCTTC	CASSHLQGNEQFF
TRBV7-2	TRBD1	TRBJ2-3	-	TGCGCCAGCAGGGGGTCGGGCCGCACAGACACGCAGTATTTT	CASRGSGRTDTQYF
TRBV6-1	-	TRBJ2-4	-	TGTGGCAGGAGGCTTGGGGGCCGTGGGGAAGACATTCAGTACTTC	CGRRLGGRGEDIQYF
TRBV28	-	TRBJ2-1	-	TGTGCCAGCAGTCCCCTGTCGGGAAGATACAATGAGCAGTTCTTC	CASSPLSGRYNEQFF
TRBV28	-	TRBJ2-1	few	TGTGCCAGCAGTTTATCCCATGCCTACAATGAGCAGTTCTTC	CASSLSHAYNEQFF
TRBV23-1	TRBD1	TRBJ2-7	few	TGCGCCAGCAGTCGTCCCGCCGGACAGGGAAGTTACGAGCAGTACTTC	CASSRPAGQGSYEQYF
TRBV24-1	-	TRBJ2-1	-	TGTGCCACCAGTGATTTGGGTCGGGAAAGCAATGAGCAGTTCTTC	CATSDLGRESNEQFF
TRBV6-1	TRBD2	TRBJ2-4	-	TGTGCCAGCAGTGCTTTGCGGGGGTACAAAAACATTCAGTACTTC	CASSALRGYKNIQYF
TRBV10-2	TRBD2	TRBJ2-5	once	TGCGCCAGCGGGGGGAGCGGGGGCCGGGACCCAGATACCCAGTACTTT	CASGGSGGRDPDTQYF
TRBV9	TRBD1	TRBJ2-5	-	TGTGCCAGCAGCGTCGGGACAGGGGGCATAGAGACCCAGTACTTC	CASSVGTGGIETQYF
TRBV6-1	-	TRBJ2-3	-	TGTGCCAGCAGTGAAGCCGGGCTGTGGGCCAAAAATATTCAGTATTTT	CASSEAGLWAKNIQYF
TRBV27	-	TRBJ2-5	-	TGTGCCAGCAGTCCCCGTTCCTGGGGGGAGACCCAGTACTTC	CASSPRSWGETQYF
TRBV11-3	-	TRBJ2-1	many	TGTGCCAGCAGCTCAGTGCGGGCCCGCAATGAGCAGTTCTTC	CASSSVRARNEQFF
TRBV6-1	TRBD1	TRBJ2-5	-	TGTGCCAGCAGTACCCCGGGACAGATAGCCAAAAACACCCAGTACTTC	CASSTPGQIAKNTQYF